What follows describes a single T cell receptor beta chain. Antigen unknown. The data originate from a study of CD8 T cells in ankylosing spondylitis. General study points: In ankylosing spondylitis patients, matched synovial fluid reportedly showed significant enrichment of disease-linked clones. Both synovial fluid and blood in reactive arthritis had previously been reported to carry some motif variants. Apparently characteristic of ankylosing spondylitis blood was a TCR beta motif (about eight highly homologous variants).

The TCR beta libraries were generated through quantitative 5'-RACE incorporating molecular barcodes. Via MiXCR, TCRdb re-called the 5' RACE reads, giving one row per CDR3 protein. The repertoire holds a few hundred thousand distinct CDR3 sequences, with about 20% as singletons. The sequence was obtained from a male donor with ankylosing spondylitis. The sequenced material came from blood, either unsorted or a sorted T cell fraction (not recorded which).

The DNA of the CDR3 is TGCGCCAGCAGGGACAGGGAGTCGACTGAAGCTTTCTTT. Amino acids: CASRDRESTEAFF. V gene TRBV10-1 combines with J gene TRBJ1-1, with 8 nucleotides matching TRBD1. CDR3 length: 13 amino acids. V gave up 6 bases and J gave up 5 bases; unmatched junction bases: 5. The germline CDR1 and CDR2 sequences are WNHNN and SYGVQD (reference sequence).